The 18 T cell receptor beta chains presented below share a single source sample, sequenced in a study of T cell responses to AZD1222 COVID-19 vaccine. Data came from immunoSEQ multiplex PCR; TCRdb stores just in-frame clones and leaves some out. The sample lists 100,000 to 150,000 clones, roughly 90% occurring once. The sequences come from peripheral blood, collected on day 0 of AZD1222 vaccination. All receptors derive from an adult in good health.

The CDR3 sequence is CASSLAGIGFQDNSPLHF. The CDR3 DNA sequence: TGTGCCAGCAGCTTAGCTGGGATCGGTTTCCAGGATAATTCACCCCTCCACTTT. This chain links TRBV7-8 with TRBJ1-6; D is undetermined. V was pared by 0 bases and J by 5 bases, with 17 bases between. This CDR3 has 18 amino acids. From germline, CDR1 is SGHVS and CDR2 FQNEAQ.

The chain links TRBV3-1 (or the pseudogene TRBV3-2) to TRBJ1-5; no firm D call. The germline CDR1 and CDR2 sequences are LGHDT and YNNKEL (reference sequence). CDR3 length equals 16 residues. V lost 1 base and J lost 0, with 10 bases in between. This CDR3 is CASSQGTRYSNQPQHF. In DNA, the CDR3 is TGTGCCAGCAGCCAAGGCACACGTTATAGCAATCAGCCCCAGCATTTT.

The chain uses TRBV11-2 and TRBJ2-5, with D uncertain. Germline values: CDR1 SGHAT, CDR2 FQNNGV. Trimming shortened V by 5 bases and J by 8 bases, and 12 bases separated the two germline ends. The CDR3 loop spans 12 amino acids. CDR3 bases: TGTGCCAGCAGCATACAGACCGGTACCCAGTACTTC. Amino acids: CASSIQTGTQYF.

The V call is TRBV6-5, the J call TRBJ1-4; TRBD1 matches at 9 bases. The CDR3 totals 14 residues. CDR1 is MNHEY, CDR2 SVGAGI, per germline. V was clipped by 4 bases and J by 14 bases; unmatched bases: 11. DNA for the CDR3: TGTGCCAGCAGTTTGTTGGGACAGGGCCGCAGTCTGTTTTTT. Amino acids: CASSLLGQGRSLFF.

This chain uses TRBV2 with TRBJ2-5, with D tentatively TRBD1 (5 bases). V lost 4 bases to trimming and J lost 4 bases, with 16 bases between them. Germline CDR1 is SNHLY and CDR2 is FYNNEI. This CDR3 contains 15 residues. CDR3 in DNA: TGTGCCAGCAGTGCCCAGGGTATGGGTGGAGAGACCCAGTACTTC. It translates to CASSAQGMGGETQYF.

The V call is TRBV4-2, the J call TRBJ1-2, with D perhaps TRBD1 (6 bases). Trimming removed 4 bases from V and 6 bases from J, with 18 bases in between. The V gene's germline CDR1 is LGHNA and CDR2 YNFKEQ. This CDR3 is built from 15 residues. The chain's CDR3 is CASSLQGSSDDGYTF. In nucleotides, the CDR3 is TGTGCCAGCAGCCTACAGGGTTCGAGTGACGATGGCTACACCTTC.

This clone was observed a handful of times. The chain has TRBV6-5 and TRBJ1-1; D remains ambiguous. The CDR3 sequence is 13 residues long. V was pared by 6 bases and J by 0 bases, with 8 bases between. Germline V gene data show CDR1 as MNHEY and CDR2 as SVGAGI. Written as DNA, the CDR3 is TGTGCCAGCAGAGCGGGAGTGAACACTGAAGCTTTCTTT. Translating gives CASRAGVNTEAFF.

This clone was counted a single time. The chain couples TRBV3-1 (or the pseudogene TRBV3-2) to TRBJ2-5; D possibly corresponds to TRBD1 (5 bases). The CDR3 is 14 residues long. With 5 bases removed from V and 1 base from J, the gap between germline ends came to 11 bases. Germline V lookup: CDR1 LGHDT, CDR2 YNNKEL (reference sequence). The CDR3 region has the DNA TGTGCCAGCAGCAGCCTCGACAGCCAAGAGACCCAGTACTTC. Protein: CASSSLDSQETQYF.

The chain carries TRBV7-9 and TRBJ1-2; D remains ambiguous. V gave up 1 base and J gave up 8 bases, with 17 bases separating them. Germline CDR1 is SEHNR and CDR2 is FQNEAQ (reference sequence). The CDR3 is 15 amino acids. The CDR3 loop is CASSLVPATTRGYTF. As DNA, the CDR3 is TGTGCCAGCAGCTTAGTCCCCGCCACCACTCGGGGCTACACCTTC.

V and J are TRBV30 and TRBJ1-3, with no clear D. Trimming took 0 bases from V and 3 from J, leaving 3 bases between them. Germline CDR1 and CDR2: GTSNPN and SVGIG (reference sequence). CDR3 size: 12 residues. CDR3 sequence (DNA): TGTGCCTGGAGTGTTATTGGAAACACCATATATTTT. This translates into CAWSVIGNTIYF.

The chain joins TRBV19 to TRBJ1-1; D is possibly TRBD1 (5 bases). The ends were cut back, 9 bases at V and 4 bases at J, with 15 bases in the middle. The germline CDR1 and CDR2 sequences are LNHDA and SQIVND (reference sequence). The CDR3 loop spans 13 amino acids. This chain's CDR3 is CASSRGGGTEAFF. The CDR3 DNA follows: TGTGCCAGCTCCCGGGGGGGAGGCACTGAAGCTTTCTTT. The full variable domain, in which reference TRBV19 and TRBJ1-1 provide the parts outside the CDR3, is DGGITQSPKYLFRKEGQNVTLSCEQNLNHDAMYWYRQDPGQGLRLIYYSQIVNDFQKGDIAEGYSVSREKKESFPLTVTSAQKNPTAFYLCASSRGGGTEAFFGQGTRLTVV.

Here the CDR3 reads CASSLLPEVGPQHF. The CDR3 bases are TGTGCCAGCAGTCTCCTCCCGGAGGTCGGCCCCCAGCATTTT. V usage is TRBV6-5 and J usage is TRBJ1-5; the D is unclear. Germline V gene sequence: CDR1 MNHEY, CDR2 SVGAGI. There are 14 residues in the CDR3. V was trimmed by 5 bases and J by 10 bases, leaving 18 bases between them.

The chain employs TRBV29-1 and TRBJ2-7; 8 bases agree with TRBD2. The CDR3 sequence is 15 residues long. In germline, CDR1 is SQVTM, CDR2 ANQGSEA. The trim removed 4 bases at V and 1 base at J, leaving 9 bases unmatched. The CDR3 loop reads CSVVSSGGRSYEQYF. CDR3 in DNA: TGCAGCGTTGTATCGAGCGGGGGTCGGTCCTACGAGCAGTACTTC.

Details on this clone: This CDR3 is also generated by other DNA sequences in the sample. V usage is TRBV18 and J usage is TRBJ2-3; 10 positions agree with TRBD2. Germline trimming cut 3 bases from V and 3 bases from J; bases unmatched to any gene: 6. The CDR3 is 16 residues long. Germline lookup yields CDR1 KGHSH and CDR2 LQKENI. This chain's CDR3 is CASSPFSGGQTDTQYF. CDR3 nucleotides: TGTGCCAGCTCACCCTTTAGCGGGGGGCAAACAGATACGCAGTATTTT.

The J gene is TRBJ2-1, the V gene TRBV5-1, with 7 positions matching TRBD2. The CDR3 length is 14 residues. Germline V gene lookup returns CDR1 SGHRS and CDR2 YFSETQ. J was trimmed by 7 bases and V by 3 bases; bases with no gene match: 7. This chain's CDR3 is CASSSGGFRNEQFF. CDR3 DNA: TGCGCCAGCAGCTCGGGGGGATTCCGAAATGAGCAGTTCTTC.

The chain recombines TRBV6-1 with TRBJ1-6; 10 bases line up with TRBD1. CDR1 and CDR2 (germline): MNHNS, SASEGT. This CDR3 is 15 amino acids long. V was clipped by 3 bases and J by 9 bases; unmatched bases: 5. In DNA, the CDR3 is TGTGCCAGCAGTGAGGGACAGGGGAGTTTTTCACCCCTCCACTTT. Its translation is CASSEGQGSFSPLHF.

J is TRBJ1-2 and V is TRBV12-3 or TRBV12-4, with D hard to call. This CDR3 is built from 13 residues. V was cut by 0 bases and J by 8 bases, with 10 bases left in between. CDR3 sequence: CASSLAGDVGYTF. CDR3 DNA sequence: TGTGCCAGCAGTTTAGCCGGAGATGTAGGCTACACCTTC.

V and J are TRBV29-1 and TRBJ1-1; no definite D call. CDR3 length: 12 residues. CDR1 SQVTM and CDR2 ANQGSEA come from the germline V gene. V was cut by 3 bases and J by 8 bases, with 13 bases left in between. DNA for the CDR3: TGCAGCGTTGAGGCCGATCGACCAGAAGCTTTCTTT. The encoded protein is CSVEADRPEAFF.